This T cell receptor (beta chain) was recovered during a study of OX40 agonist ivuxolimab in advanced cancers. Background on the study: Enrolled patients in dose escalation had cancers that were hepatocellular carcinoma, melanoma, renal cell or head and neck cancer.

Assay: immunoSEQ multiplex PCR; the TCRdb copy retains only in-frame clones and omits some. This sample yields about 65,000 clones, of which over 75% are seen a single time; less than 0.4% belongs to the top ten. V was cut by 2 bases and J by 1 base, with 11 bases left in between. The CDR3 is made up of 15 amino acids. Germline V CDR1 and CDR2: SGHTA, FQGNSA. Comments on this clone: The antigen remains unidentified.

Findings of the study overall: At 0.1 to 3.0 mg/kg and by week 6, clonal expansion occurred in CD4+ and CD8+ blood T cells. Among the lowest peripheral clonal expansion occurred in 0.1-3.0 mg/kg partial responders.

This rearrangement joins TRBV7-2 to TRBJ2-5, with D hard to call. This receptor was identified in an adult with an advanced solid tumor such as melanoma, head and neck, liver or kidney cancer. The starting material was CD4+ or CD8+ T cells sorted from blood, obtained in a trial of the OX40 agonist ivuxolimab. The CDR3 bases are TGTGCCAGCAGCTTAAGGGCCAGAAGCCAAGAGACCCAGTACTTC. Protein: CASSLRARSQETQYF.